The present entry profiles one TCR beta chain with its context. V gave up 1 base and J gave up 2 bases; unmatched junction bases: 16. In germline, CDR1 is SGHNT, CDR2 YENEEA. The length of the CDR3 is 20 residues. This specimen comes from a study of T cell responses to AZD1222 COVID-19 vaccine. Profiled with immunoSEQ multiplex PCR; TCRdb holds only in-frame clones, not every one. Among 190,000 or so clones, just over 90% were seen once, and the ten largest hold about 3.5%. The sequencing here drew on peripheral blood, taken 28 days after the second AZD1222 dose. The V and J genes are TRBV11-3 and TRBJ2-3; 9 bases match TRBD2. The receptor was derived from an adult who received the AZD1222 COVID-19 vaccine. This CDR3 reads CASSLGGWEGLAGTTDTQYF. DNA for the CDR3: TGTGCCAGCAGCTTAGGGGGCTGGGAGGGCCTAGCGGGAACCACAGATACGCAGTATTTT. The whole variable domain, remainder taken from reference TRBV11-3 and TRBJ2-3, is EAGVVQSPRYKIIEKKQPVAFWCNPISGHNTLYWYLQNLGQGPELLIRYENEEAVDDSQLPKDRFSAERLKGVDSTLKIQPAELGDSAVYLCASSLGGWEGLAGTTDTQYFGPGTRLTVL.